These T cell receptor beta chains were read from a single sample in a study of cytomegalovirus exposure and HLA in healthy donors. This table comes from immunoSEQ multiplex PCR, and its TCRdb copy is limited to in-frame clones, with some not included. The profile shows roughly 120,000 clones, 80% of them singletons. Sequenced material: PBMCs. The receptors originated from a man aged 25 to 40 in good health and CMV-seronegative. Both conserved end residues are part of each CDR3. The order of the fields is clone size, J gene, D gene, V gene, CDR3 DNA, CDR3 protein. The D gene is left open where the match is weak. Clone size is stated in some rows and not others, as once, few, many or a class when expanded.

few TRBJ2-3 TRBD2 TRBV2 TGTGCCAGCAGTGACGACAGGACTAGCGGGAGGACAGATACGCAGTATTTT CASSDDRTSGRTDTQYF
NA TRBJ2-7 NA TRBV30 TGTGCCTGGAGTAAAACCTACGAGCAGTACTTC CAWSKTYEQYF
NA TRBJ1-1 TRBD1 TRBV6-5 TGTGCCAGCAGAGCTACAGACAGGGACACTGAAGCTTTCTTT CASRATDRDTEAFF
NA TRBJ1-5 NA TRBV5-4 TGTGCCAGCAGCTTGGAAGGGGCGGGCAATCAGCCCCAGCATTTT CASSLEGAGNQPQHF
NA TRBJ1-4 NA TRBV27 TGTGCCAGCAGTTTAGGATCAGGGGAACTGTTTTTT CASSLGSGELFF
NA TRBJ2-1 NA TRBV30 TGTGCCTGGGGGAGAAGTTACAATGAGCAGTTCTTC CAWGRSYNEQFF
few TRBJ1-4 NA TRBV7-8 TGTGCCAGCAGCTTAAACAGGGCGGTATGGGAAAAACTGTTTTTT CASSLNRAVWEKLFF
NA TRBJ2-7 TRBD1 TRBV27 TGTGCCAGCAGTAGACAGGGGGACTTATACGAGCAGTACTTC CASSRQGDLYEQYF
NA TRBJ2-7 TRBD2 TRBV19 TGTGCCACCGGGGGGGGAGGCTCCTACGAGCAGTACTTC CATGGGGSYEQYF
NA TRBJ1-1 NA TRBV27 TGTGCCAGCAGTTTAAGGGGGGGGAACACTGAAGCTTTCTTT CASSLRGGNTEAFF
NA TRBJ2-2 TRBD2 TRBV4-1 TGCGCCAGCAGCCAAGGGGAGGGGGGGGAGCTGTTTTTT CASSQGEGGELFF
NA TRBJ1-1 NA TRBV28 TGTGCCTCTAAGCGGGGCTATGTGAACACTGAAGCTTTCTTT CASKRGYVNTEAFF
few TRBJ2-3 TRBD2 TRBV7-9 TGTGCCAGCAGCCCTAGCGGGGGGAATGGGGATACGCAGTATTTT CASSPSGGNGDTQYF
NA TRBJ2-1 NA TRBV28 TGTGCCAGCTTGAATAGCGGTTCCAATGAGCAGTTCTTC CASLNSGSNEQFF
NA TRBJ1-4 NA TRBV4-1 TGCGCCAGCAGCCCCACACGGAGTAATGAAAAACTGTTTTTT CASSPTRSNEKLFF
NA TRBJ2-7 TRBD1 TRBV28 TGTGCCAGCGCTGGGGGACAGGGATTTACGTCCTACGAGCAGTACTTC CASAGGQGFTSYEQYF
NA TRBJ1-2 NA TRBV19 TGTGCCAGTAGTACGGAGAGCTATGGCTACACCTTC CASSTESYGYTF
once TRBJ2-7 NA TRBV28 TGTGCCAGCACCTTAGGGGTAACCTACGAGCAGTACTTC CASTLGVTYEQYF
NA TRBJ2-1 TRBD2 TRBV27 TGTGCCAGCAGTTTAGTACTAGCGGGAGTTAATGAGCAGTTCTTC CASSLVLAGVNEQFF
NA TRBJ2-1 TRBD1 TRBV10-1 TGCGCCAGCAGTGACACCGGGACAGGGATGAATGAGCAGTTCTTC CASSDTGTGMNEQFF
NA TRBJ2-1 TRBD1 TRBV27 TGTGCCAGCAGGAGGGACAGCGTCTCCTACAATGAGCAGTTCTTC CASRRDSVSYNEQFF
NA TRBJ2-2 NA TRBV4-1 TGCGCCAGCAGCCAAGTGGGAGACACCGGGGAGCTGTTTTTT CASSQVGDTGELFF
NA TRBJ2-7 TRBD2 TRBV27 TGTGCCAGCAGACGATCCCTACTAGCGGACTACGAGCAGTACTTC CASRRSLLADYEQYF
NA TRBJ1-2 TRBD1 TRBV4-1 TGCGCCAGCAGCCAAGAGAACAGGGGCAACTATGGCTACACCTTC CASSQENRGNYGYTF
NA TRBJ1-5 TRBD1 TRBV5-6 TGTGCCAGCAGCCGGACAGGGAATGATCAGCCCCAGAATTTT CASSRTGNDQPQNF
NA TRBJ1-5 NA TRBV2 TGTGCCAGCAGTGTCCCGAGCAATCAGCCCCAGCATTTT CASSVPSNQPQHF
NA TRBJ1-1 NA TRBV28 TGTGCCAGCAAGGGGGAGTTGAACACTGAAGCTTTCTTT CASKGELNTEAFF
NA TRBJ2-2 TRBD2 TRBV6-5 TGTGCCAGCAATGCGCTAGCGGCGAACACCGGGGAGCTGTTTTTT CASNALAANTGELFF
once TRBJ1-2 TRBD1 TRBV6-5 TGTGCCAGCAGACTCCGGGACAGGGCGGTCTATGGCTACACCTTC CASRLRDRAVYGYTF
NA TRBJ1-5 NA TRBV30 TGTGCCTGGAGTGACCAGGGGAATCAGCCCCAGAATTTT CAWSDQGNQPQNF
NA TRBJ2-2 NA TRBV13 TGTGCCAGCAGCTTGGGGAGTACCGGGGAGCTGTTTTTT CASSLGSTGELFF
few TRBJ1-5 NA TRBV19 TGTGCCAGTAGTATGGAGGTTGGTCAGCCCCAGCATTTT CASSMEVGQPQHF
once TRBJ1-5 NA TRBV12-2 TGTGCAAGTCGCCCCCTCGGGGGACAGGGCGATCAGCCCCAGCATTTT CASRPLGGQGDQPQHF
NA TRBJ2-4 NA TRBV2 TGTGCCAGCAGTGAGAGGGCGGGGAGTAGGTACTTC CASSERAGSRYF
NA TRBJ2-1 TRBD2 TRBV6-5 TGTGCCAGCAGTTATGTCGGGAGGATGGTCTATGAGCAGTTCTTC CASSYVGRMVYEQFF
NA TRBJ2-1 NA TRBV21-1 TGTGCCAGCAGCACCCCAGGGGGATTCTACAATGAGCAGTTCTTC CASSTPGGFYNEQFF
NA TRBJ1-1 NA TRBV18 TGTGCCAGCTCACCCAACAGGGAGGGGACTGAAGCTTTCTTT CASSPNREGTEAFF
few TRBJ2-2 TRBD2 TRBV11-3 TGTGCCAGCAGCTTAGATCGGCTAGCGGGAAACACCGGGGAGCTGTTTTTT CASSLDRLAGNTGELFF
NA TRBJ1-1 NA TRBV19 TGTGCCAGTAGTCTCGCCCAGAGAGGGACTGAAGCTTTCTTT CASSLAQRGTEAFF
NA TRBJ2-1 TRBD1 TRBV6-5 TGTGCCAGCAGTAACCTACAGGGGTACAATGAGCAGTTCTTC CASSNLQGYNEQFF